Listed below are T cell receptor gamma chains from one sample, sequenced in a study of Vδ1+ human thymocytes. TCRdb reran clone calling via CATT on the multiplex PCR reads. In the table there are about 27,000 gamma-chain clones, about a fifth of which are singletons. Source material: Vdelta1+ gamma-delta thymocytes from the thymus. These receptors came from a boy younger than two who had congenital heart surgery. The CDR3 runs from the conserved cysteine through the conserved F or W. A clone size is listed for some rows: how often the clone was seen (once, few, many), or a class if it is expanded.

V,length,J,size,CDR3,DNA
TRGV5,13,TRGJ1/TRGJ2,few,CATWDRLTNKKLF,TGTGCCACCTGGGACAGGCTGACGAATAAGAAACTCTTT
TRGV3,14,TRGJ1/TRGJ2,few,CATWDRNAYYKKLF,TGTGCCACCTGGGACAGAAACGCTTATTATAAGAAACTCTTT
TRGV4,10,TRGJ1/TRGJ2,-,CATWVKILVF,TGTGCCACCTGGGTAAAAATTCTAGTCTTT
TRGV3,14,TRGJ1/TRGJ2,-,CATWDTSNYYKKLF,TGTGCCACCTGGGACACGTCGAATTATTATAAGAAACTCTTT
TRGV5,13,TRGJ1/TRGJ2,-,CATWDRRRYKKLF,TGCGCCACCTGGGACAGGCGACGCTATAAGAAACTCTTT
TRGV5,14,TRGJ1/TRGJ2,-,CATWDTKVYYKKLF,TGTGCCACCTGGGACACCAAAGTTTATTATAAGAAACTCTTT
TRGV3,11,TRGJ1/TRGJ2,few,CATWDLWEKLF,TGTGCCACCTGGGACTTATGGGAGAAACTCTTT
TRGV5,13,TRGJ1/TRGJ2,few,CATWDIAYYKKLF,TGTGCCACCTGGGACATAGCCTATTATAAGAAACTCTTT
TRGV3,17,TRGJP2,-,CATWDTYSVSSDWIKTF,TGTGCCACCTGGGACACATATTCGGTTAGTAGTGATTGGATCAAGACGTTT
TRGV4,11,TRGJ1/TRGJ2,-,CATWDETKKLF,TGTGCCACCTGGGATGAAACGAAGAAACTCTTT
TRGV4,15,TRGJ1/TRGJ2,-,CATWNPRRHYYKKLF,TGTGCCACCTGGAACCCACGGAGGCATTATTATAAGAAACTCTTT
TRGV5,13,TRGJ1/TRGJ2,few,CATWDRPYYKKLF,TGTGCCACCTGGGACAGGCCGTACTATAAGAAACTCTTT
TRGV5,16,TRGJ1/TRGJ2,-,CATWDRPRVNYYKKLF,TGTGCCACCTGGGACAGGCCGAGAGTGAATTATTATAAGAAACTCTTT
TRGV4,14,TRGJ1/TRGJ2,few,CATWEERAYYKKLF,TGTGCCACCTGGGAGGAGCGGGCTTATTATAAGAAACTCTTT
TRGV4,16,TRGJ1/TRGJ2,-,CATWDDLSGEYYKKLF,TGTGCCACCTGGGATGACCTATCGGGAGAGTATTATAAGAAACTCTTT
TRGV4,14,TRGJ1/TRGJ2,few,CATWDVMNYYKKLF,TGTGCCACCTGGGATGTAATGAATTATTATAAGAAACTCTTT
TRGV3,14,TRGJ1/TRGJ2,-,CATWDRRRRYKRLF,TGTGCCACCTGGGACAGGCGGCGGAGGTATAAGAGACTCTTT
TRGV4,15,TRGJ1/TRGJ2,-,CATWDGGGCYYKKLF,TGTGCCACCTGGGATGGGGGCGGTTGTTATTATAAGAAACTCTTT
TRGV9,13,TRGJ1/TRGJ2,-,CALWEDLRYKKLF,TGTGCCTTGTGGGAGGATCTGCGGTATAAGAAACTCTTT
TRGV8,15,TRGJ1/TRGJ2,-,CATWDRPSNYYKKLF,TGTGCCACCTGGGACCGACCTTCGAATTATTATAAGAAACTCTTT
TRGV5,13,TRGJ1/TRGJ2,-,CATWDRLSKKKLF,TGTGCCACCTGGGACAGGCTTAGTAAGAAGAAACTCTTT
TRGV9,12,TRGJ1/TRGJ2,-,CALWGKADRKLF,TGTGCCTTGTGGGGGAAGGCTGATAGAAAACTCTTT
TRGV8,12,TRGJ1/TRGJ2,-,CATWEPRKKKLF,TGTGCCACCTGGGAGCCGCGAAAGAAGAAACTCTTT
TRGV9,13,TRGJ1/TRGJ2,-,CALYTNFYYKKLF,TGTGCCTTGTATACCAACTTTTATTATAAGAAACTCTTT
TRGV3,14,TRGJ1/TRGJ2,-,CATWDRGDYYKKLF,TGTGCCACCTGGGACAGAGGGGATTATTATAAGAAACTCTTT
TRGV2,14,TRGJ1/TRGJ2,-,CATWDGQMGYKKLF,TGTGCCACCTGGGACGGGCAAATGGGTTATAAGAAACTCTTT
TRGV2,14,TRGJP1,-,CATWEHTTGWFKIF,TGTGCCACCTGGGAACATACCACTGGTTGGTTCAAGATATTT
TRGV4,13,TRGJ1/TRGJ2,few,CATWDPLTFKKLF,TGTGCCACCTGGGATCCCCTGACCTTTAAGAAACTCTTT
TRGV2,14,TRGJ1/TRGJ2,-,CATWDGRSSYKKLF,TGTGCCACCTGGGACGGGCGGTCTAGTTATAAGAAACTCTTT
TRGV3,12,TRGJ1/TRGJ2,-,CATWDRPWGKLF,TGTGCCACCTGGGACAGGCCATGGGGGAAACTCTTT
TRGV5,14,TRGJ1/TRGJ2,-,CATWDSAEYYKKLF,TGTGCCACCTGGGACTCCGCGGAATATTATAAGAAACTCTTT
TRGV9,14,TRGJ1/TRGJ2,few,CAVWEPLNYYKKLF,TGTGCCGTGTGGGAGCCATTGAATTATTATAAGAAACTCTTT
TRGV2,14,TRGJ1/TRGJ2,-,CATWDGADYYKKLF,TGTGCCACCTGGGACGGTGCCGACTATTATAAGAAACTCTTT
TRGV3,12,TRGJ1/TRGJ2,few,CATWDSLGKKLF,TGTGCCACCTGGGACAGTCTTGGGAAGAAACTCTTT
TRGV3,16,TRGJ1/TRGJ2,-,CATWDRPLSYYYKKLF,TGTGCCACCTGGGACAGGCCTCTCTCCTATTATTATAAGAAACTCTTT
TRGV2,12,TRGJ1/TRGJ2,few,CATWDGAIWKLF,TGTGCCACCTGGGACGGGGCAATTTGGAAACTCTTT
TRGV9,15,TRGJP2,few,CALWGEYSSDWIKTF,TGTGCCTTGTGGGGCGAATATAGTAGTGATTGGATCAAGACGTTT
TRGV4,14,TRGJ1/TRGJ2,few,CATWDAESGYKKLF,TGTGCCACCTGGGATGCCGAATCGGGTTATAAGAAACTCTTT
TRGV3,13,TRGJ1/TRGJ2,-,CATWTSDYYKKLF,TGTGCCACCTGGACTTCGGATTATTATAAGAAACTCTTT
TRGV2,14,TRGJ1/TRGJ2,few,CATWDAENYYKKLF,TGTGCCACCTGGGACGCCGAGAATTATTATAAGAAACTCTTT
TRGV2,14,TRGJ1/TRGJ2,-,CATWDGPSRIKKLF,TGTGCCACCTGGGACGGGCCAAGTCGTATAAAGAAACTCTTT
TRGV5,12,TRGJ1/TRGJ2,medium-sized,CATWDSHYKKLF,TGTGCCACCTGGGACAGCCATTATAAGAAACTCTTT
TRGV3,11,TRGJ1/TRGJ2,-,CATWDRPYLLF,TGTGCCACCTGGGACAGGCCTTACTTACTCTTT
TRGV2,15,TRGJ1/TRGJ2,-,CATWDGRQNYYKKLF,TGTGCCACCTGGGACGGGCGTCAGAATTATTATAAGAAACTCTTT
TRGV3,11,TRGJP1,few,CATWEGWFKIF,TGTGCCACCTGGGAGGGTTGGTTCAAGATATTT
TRGV2,14,TRGJP2,-,CATWDGLRGWIKTF,TGTGCCACCTGGGACGGGCTGAGGGGTTGGATCAAGACGTTT
TRGV5,14,TRGJ1/TRGJ2,-,CATWDRPGPHKKLF,TGTGCCACCTGGGACAGGCCGGGCCCCCATAAGAAACTCTTT
TRGV9,15,TRGJP1,once,CALWEMVATGWFKIF,TGTGCCTTGTGGGAAATGGTGGCCACTGGTTGGTTCAAGATATTT
TRGV3,14,TRGJ1/TRGJ2,-,CATWDRPVSYKKLF,TGTGCCACCTGGGACAGGCCGGTATCTTATAAGAAACTCTTT
TRGV4,15,TRGJ1/TRGJ2,few,CATWDGLLHYYKKLF,TGTGCCACCTGGGATGGGCTGTTACATTATTATAAGAAACTCTTT
TRGV3,14,TRGJ1/TRGJ2,-,CATWDRQGGYKKLF,TGTGCCACCTGGGACAGGCAGGGGGGTTATAAGAAACTCTTT
TRGV4,12,TRGJ1/TRGJ2,few,CATWDDHYKKLF,TGTGCCACCTGGGATGATCATTATAAGAAACTCTTT
TRGV4,13,TRGJP2,few,CATPFGGDWIKTF,TGTGCCACCCCATTTGGGGGTGATTGGATCAAGACGTTT
TRGV9,16,TRGJ1/TRGJ2,-,CALWEVIKLNYYKKLF,TGTGCCTTGTGGGAGGTGATCAAATTGAATTATTATAAGAAACTCTTT
TRGV3,15,TRGJP2,-,CATWDGKNSDWIKTF,TGTGCCACCTGGGACGGAAAAAATAGTGATTGGATCAAGACGTTT
TRGV9,13,TRGJ1/TRGJ2,few,CALWEEDYYKKLF,TGTGCCTTGTGGGAGGAAGATTATTATAAGAAACTCTTT
TRGV5,14,TRGJ1/TRGJ2,few,CATWDRPHCYKKLF,TGTGCCACCTGGGACAGGCCGCATTGTTATAAGAAACTCTTT
TRGV8,15,TRGJP,-,CATWDSGLGKKIKVF,TGTGCCACCTGGGATAGCGGGTTGGGCAAAAAAATCAAGGTATTT
TRGV9,11,TRGJ1/TRGJ2,-,CALWGGLKKLF,TGTGCCTTGTGGGGAGGTCTAAAGAAACTCTTT